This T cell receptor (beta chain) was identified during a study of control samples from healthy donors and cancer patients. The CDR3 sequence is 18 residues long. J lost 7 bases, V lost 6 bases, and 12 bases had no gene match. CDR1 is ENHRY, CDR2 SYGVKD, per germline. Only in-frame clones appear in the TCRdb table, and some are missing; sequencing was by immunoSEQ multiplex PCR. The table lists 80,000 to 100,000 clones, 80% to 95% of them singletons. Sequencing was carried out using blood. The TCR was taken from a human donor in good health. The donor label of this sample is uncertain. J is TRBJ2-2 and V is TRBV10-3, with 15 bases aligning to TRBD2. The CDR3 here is CAISERTSGGAEIGELFF. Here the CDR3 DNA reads TGTGCCATCAGCGAGAGGACTAGCGGGGGGGCCGAGATCGGGGAGCTGTTTTTT.